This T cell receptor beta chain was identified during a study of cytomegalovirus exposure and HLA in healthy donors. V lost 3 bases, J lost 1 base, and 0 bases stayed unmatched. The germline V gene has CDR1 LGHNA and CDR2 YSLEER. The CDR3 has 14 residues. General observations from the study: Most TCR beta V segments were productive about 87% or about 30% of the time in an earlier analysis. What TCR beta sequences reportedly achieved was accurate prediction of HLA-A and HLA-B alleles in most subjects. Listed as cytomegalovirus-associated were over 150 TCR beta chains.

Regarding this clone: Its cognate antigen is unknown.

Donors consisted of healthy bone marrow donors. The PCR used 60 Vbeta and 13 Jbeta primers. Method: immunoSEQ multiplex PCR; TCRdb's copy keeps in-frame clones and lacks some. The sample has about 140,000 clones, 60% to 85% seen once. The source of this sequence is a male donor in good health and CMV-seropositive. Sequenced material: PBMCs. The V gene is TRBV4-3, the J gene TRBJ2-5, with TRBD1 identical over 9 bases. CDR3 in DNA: TGCGCCAGCAGCCAGACAGGGGGCCAAGAGACCCAGTACTTC. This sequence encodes CASSQTGGQETQYF.